The 2 T cell receptor beta chains below were found in one sample sequenced in a study of blood T cell repertoires in COVID-19. Measured with immunoSEQ multiplex PCR; TCRdb has only the in-frame clones, and not every one. Seen here are approximately 53,000 clones, 80% to 85% observed once, and the top ten hold approximately 20%. Sequencing was carried out using peripheral blood. These TCRs come from a woman older than 75 with COVID-19, enrolled during active disease.

The chain uses TRBV5-5 and TRBJ1-1; D not certain. Germline V gene sequence: CDR1 SGHKS, CDR2 YYEKEE (reference sequence). The V and J ends lost 1 base and 1 base respectively, with 11 bases between them. The CDR3 is made up of 15 amino acids. Here the CDR3 reads CASSLSPGKNTEAFF. DNA of the CDR3: TGTGCCAGCAGCTTGTCCCCGGGAAAGAACACTGAAGCTTTCTTT.

The CDR3, as DNA: TGTGCCAGCAGCTTTGCTGCCGGAGGGGAGACCCAGTACTTC. Amino acid sequence: CASSFAAGGETQYF. This chain links TRBV7-9 with TRBJ2-5; D is perhaps TRBD2 (6 bases). Germline CDR1 SEHNR, CDR2 FQNEAQ (reference sequence). Trimming cost V 3 bases and J 5 bases, with 13 bases left between them. The CDR3 spans 14 residues.